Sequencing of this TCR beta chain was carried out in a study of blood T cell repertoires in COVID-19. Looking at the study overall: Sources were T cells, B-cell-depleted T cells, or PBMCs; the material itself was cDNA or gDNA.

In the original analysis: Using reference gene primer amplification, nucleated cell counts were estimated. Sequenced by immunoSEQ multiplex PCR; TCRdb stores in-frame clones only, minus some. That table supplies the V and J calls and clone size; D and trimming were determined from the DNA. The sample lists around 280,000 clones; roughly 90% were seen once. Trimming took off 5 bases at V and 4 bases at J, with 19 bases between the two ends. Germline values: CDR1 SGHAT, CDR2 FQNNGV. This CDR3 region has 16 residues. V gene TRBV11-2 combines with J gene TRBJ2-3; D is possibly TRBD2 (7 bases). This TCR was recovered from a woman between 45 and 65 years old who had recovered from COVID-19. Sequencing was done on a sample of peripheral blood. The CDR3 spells CASSKGGGGSSDTQYF. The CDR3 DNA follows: TGTGCCAGCAGCAAGGGGGGTGGCGGGAGTTCAGATACGCAGTATTTT.